A single sample gave rise to the 22 T cell receptor beta chains below, sequenced in a study of T-cell memory formation after mild COVID-19. TCRdb redid the calling of the 5' RACE reads with MiXCR, one entry per CDR3 protein. This table holds a few hundred thousand distinct CDR3 sequences, roughly a fifth found once. The specimen was PBMCs or a T cell subset sorted from them (not recorded which). These receptors all come from a man younger than 35 who had mild COVID-19 (a few samples of this study predate the infection). Cell type and time point are not known.

This sequence joins TRBV12-5 and TRBJ2-1; 7 bases match TRBD2. V trimming: 5 bases; J trimming: 10 bases; junction bases outside the gene matches: 11. The CDR3 spans 14 residues. Germline V lookup: CDR1 LGHNT, CDR2 FRNRAP. The CDR3 loop reads CASGGRSRREEQFF. The CDR3 region has the DNA TGTGCTAGTGGTGGGCGGTCCCGGCGGGAGGAGCAGTTCTTC.

The sample holds a few counts of this clonotype. This chain connects TRBV29-1 to TRBJ1-1, with D perhaps TRBD1 (5 bases). CDR1 is SQVTM, CDR2 ANQGSEA, per germline. The CDR3 extends over 11 amino acids. Trimming stripped 7 bases from V and 5 bases from J, with 11 bases between. CDR3 DNA sequence: TGCAGCGGGGGCCGGGGTACTGAAGCTTTCTTT. It translates to CSGGRGTEAFF.

This clonotype was recorded a few times. The rearrangement uses TRBV6-5 and TRBJ2-5; 9 bases align to TRBD1. CDR3 length: 15 residues. J was trimmed by 5 bases and V by 6 bases; bases with no gene match: 10. Germline V gene data show CDR1 as MNHEY and CDR2 as SVGAGI. CDR3 coding DNA: TGTGCCAGCAGCCGAACAGGGGGCCCGTCGGAGACCCAGTACTTC. Residues: CASSRTGGPSETQYF.

This clonotype has more than one count but fewer than ten. The V gene is TRBV7-9, the J gene TRBJ2-7; D remains ambiguous. In germline, CDR1 is SEHNR, CDR2 FQNEAQ (reference sequence). The germline V and J ends were trimmed by 5 bases and 6 bases, with 11 bases remaining between them. The CDR3 spans 12 residues. CDR3 protein: CASSRGRSEQYV. For the CDR3, the DNA is TGTGCCAGCAGCCGAGGCCGTTCCGAGCAGTACGTC.

This clonotype has just a few counts. V usage is TRBV7-2 and J usage is TRBJ1-5, with a possible D match to TRBD1 (5 bases). CDR3 length equals 14 residues. V lost 8 bases and J lost 1, with 12 bases in between. From germline, CDR1 is SGHTA and CDR2 FQGNSA. The chain's CDR3 is CASGDWGSNQPQHF. The CDR3 nucleotides read TGTGCCAGCGGCGACTGGGGCAGCAATCAGCCCCAGCATTTT.

In this sample, this clonotype turned up once. V gene TRBV2 combines with J gene TRBJ1-3, with 7 positions matching TRBD1. Germline V lookup: CDR1 SNHLY, CDR2 FYNNEI. This CDR3 has 15 residues. Unmatched junction bases numbered 4, after V lost 5 bases and J lost 0 bases. The CDR3 protein is CASSWDSFSGNTIYF. The CDR3 nucleotides read TGTGCCAGCAGTTGGGACAGCTTCTCTGGAAACACCATATATTTT.

The table lists this clonotype with many counts. This rearrangement joins TRBV27 to TRBJ2-2, with 7 bases identical to TRBD1. The V gene end was trimmed by 6 bases and the J gene end by 5 bases; junction bases not matched to a gene: 12. Germline values: CDR1 MNHEY, CDR2 SMNVEV (reference sequence). This CDR3 spans 16 amino acids. The CDR3 region is CASSFTSGQPTGELFF. The CDR3 DNA reads TGTGCCAGCAGCTTCACATCGGGACAGCCAACCGGGGAGCTGTTTTTT.

This clonotype was recorded a few times. The CDR3 nucleotides read TGTGCCAGCAGCCCCTATGTGGTGAACACTGAAGCTTTCTTT. Residues: CASSPYVVNTEAFF. The chain is built from TRBV14 and TRBJ1-1; no clear D gene. Germline V lookup: CDR1 SGHDN, CDR2 FVKESK. The length of the CDR3 is 14 residues. V lost 4 bases to trimming and J lost 0 bases, with 9 bases between them.

In this sample, this clonotype turned up a few times. The chain carries TRBV15 and TRBJ2-3; the D gene is possibly TRBD2 (5 bases). This CDR3 is built from 13 residues. Germline V CDR1 and CDR2: LNHNV, YYDKDF (reference sequence). V lost 0 bases to trimming and J lost 5 bases, with 6 bases between them. The DNA of the CDR3 is TGTGCCACCAGCAGAGATCGGGGAGATACGCAGTATTTT. Protein: CATSRDRGDTQYF.

This clonotype was seen a few times. The V gene is TRBV7-9, the J gene TRBJ2-1; perhaps D is TRBD1 or TRBD2 (5 bases each). V was clipped by 5 bases and J by 3 bases, with 17 bases between them. CDR1 is SEHNR, CDR2 FQNEAQ, per germline (reference sequence). The CDR3 has 16 residues. The DNA of the CDR3 is TGTGCCAGCAGCCCTAGGTCAGAGGGGCACTACAATGAGCAGTTCTTC. Protein: CASSPRSEGHYNEQFF.

This clonotype was detected only a few times. The chain joins TRBV20-1 to TRBJ2-7; D remains ambiguous. Trimming removed 2 bases from V and 2 bases from J, with 7 bases in between. The CDR3 length is 12 residues. Germline V gene sequence: CDR1 DFQATT, CDR2 SNEGSKA (reference sequence). CDR3 protein: CSARPGAYEQYF. The CDR3 nucleotides are TGCAGTGCTAGACCAGGCGCCTACGAGCAGTACTTC.

This clonotype was observed many times. The CDR3 protein is CASSLVRTRENIQYF. CDR3 in DNA: TGTGCCAGCAGCTTAGTTCGGACTAGAGAAAACATTCAGTACTTC. The chain is built from TRBV7-2 and TRBJ2-4; TRBD2 agrees at 7 bases. This CDR3 is 15 amino acids long. V shed 1 base, J shed 5 bases, and the junction held 5 bases outside the gene matches. Germline V gene sequence: CDR1 SGHTA, CDR2 FQGNSA.

This clonotype occurred a few times. The chain joins TRBV11-1 to TRBJ2-7; D is perhaps TRBD1 (5 bases). The ends were cut back, 3 bases at V and 6 bases at J, with 9 bases in the middle. Germline V gene data show CDR1 as SGHAT and CDR2 as FQDESV (reference sequence). This CDR3 comprises 12 residues. This chain's CDR3 is CASSFPGREQYF. CDR3 in DNA: TGTGCCAGCAGCTTCCCAGGGCGCGAGCAGTACTTC.

V and J are TRBV18 and TRBJ2-5; no definite D call. This CDR3 has 15 amino acids. Germline values: CDR1 KGHSH, CDR2 LQKENI. Deletions cut 2 bases from V and 1 base from J, with 11 bases between. As DNA, the CDR3 is TGTGCCAGCTCACCAATTAAGGGTGCCCAAGAGACCCAGTACTTC. Translation gives CASSPIKGAQETQYF.

This clonotype appeared a few times. The chain links TRBV20-1 to TRBJ1-2; possibly TRBD1 for D (5 bases). CDR3 length: 10 residues. The germline V gene encodes CDR1 DFQATT and CDR2 SNEGSKA (reference sequence). V lost 3 bases and J 8 bases, leaving 7 bases between the germline ends. CDR3 region: CSASTGGYTF. The DNA for the CDR3 is TGCAGTGCTAGCACAGGAGGCTACACCTTC.

There are a few counts of this clonotype. The chain is built from TRBV2 and TRBJ2-2; D is undetermined. The V gene lost 5 bases and the J gene lost 0 bases, with 7 bases spanning the gap. Germline V lookup: CDR1 SNHLY, CDR2 FYNNEI. There are 14 residues in the CDR3. The CDR3 coding sequence is TGTGCCAGCAGTAGGCCAGCGAACACCGGGGAGCTGTTTTTT. Its protein product is CASSRPANTGELFF.

This clonotype has a handful of counts. The chain is built from TRBV7-2 and TRBJ2-3; D perhaps matches TRBD2 (6 bases). The ends were cut back, 4 bases at V and 4 bases at J, with 12 bases in the middle. The germline gives CDR1 SGHTA, CDR2 FQGNSA. CDR3 size: 14 residues. CDR3 coding DNA: TGTGCCAGCAGCTCCAGCGCGGGGCCAGATACGCAGTATTTT. Its protein is CASSSSAGPDTQYF.

J is TRBJ2-5 and V is TRBV24-1; D not certain. Trimming cost V 12 bases and J 5 bases, with 12 bases left between them. This CDR3 comprises 11 residues. Germline values: CDR1 KGHDR, CDR2 SFDVKD. Here the CDR3 DNA reads TGTGCCTCCTGCGTAAAGGAGACCCAGTACTTC. Protein product: CASCVKETQYF.

This clonotype was picked up a small number of times. The chain joins TRBV7-2 to TRBJ2-5; D might be TRBD2 (6 bases). This CDR3 spans 14 amino acids. Looked up from germline, CDR1 is SGHTA and CDR2 is FQGNSA. V lost 5 bases to trimming and J lost 5 bases, with 15 bases between them. CDR3 sequence: CASSLRARGETQYF. The DNA for the CDR3 is TGTGCCAGCAGCCTTCGGGCTCGGGGGGAGACCCAGTACTTC.

This clonotype was found many times. This rearrangement joins TRBV12-3 or TRBV12-4 to TRBJ1-1, with a possible D match to TRBD1 (6 bases). V lost 5 bases to trimming and J lost 4 bases, with 23 bases between them. The CDR3 runs 17 residues. The CDR3 DNA sequence: TGTGCCAGCAGTCCTACAAGCAACAGGGACGGAGGCACTGAAGCTTTCTTT. This translates into CASSPTSNRDGGTEAFF.

This clonotype was counted between two and nine times. V is TRBV6-1 and J is TRBJ2-3, with 7 positions matching TRBD2. Trimming at V came to 8 bases and at J to 7 bases, leaving 9 bases not matched to a gene. Germline V CDR1 and CDR2: MNHNS, SASEGT. This CDR3 is 13 amino acids long. In DNA form, the CDR3 reads TGTGCCAGCTCAGCGGGATATCTCCATACGCAGTATTTT. Translating gives CASSAGYLHTQYF.

The chain links TRBV5-1 to TRBJ1-2; D not certain. The CDR3 runs to 14 residues. Trimming left V 3 bases short and J 4 bases short, with 13 bases between. The germline gives CDR1 SGHRS, CDR2 YFSETQ. This chain's CDR3 is CASSSGESAYGYTF. The CDR3 coding sequence is TGCGCCAGCAGCTCCGGGGAGTCAGCCTATGGCTACACCTTC. Full variable domain (missing parts from reference TRBV5-1 and TRBJ1-2): KAGVTQTPRYLIKTRGQQVTLSCSPISGHRSVSWYQQTPGQGLQFLFEYFSETQRNKGNFPGRFSGRQFSNSRSEMNVSTLELGDSALYLCASSSGESAYGYTFGSGTRLTVV.